The rows below give T cell receptor beta chains drawn from one sample of a study of blood T cell repertoires in COVID-19. The protocol was immunoSEQ multiplex PCR, while the TCRdb copy is restricted to in-frame clones and leaves out a portion. The sample lists 240,000 or so clones, 75% to 90% occurring once. The sample comprised peripheral blood. These receptors were collected from a woman aged 25 to 39 who had recovered from COVID-19. Each CDR3 is given with its conserved first and last residue. D genes are given only for firm matches. Rows give clone size only sometimes, using once, few, many, or a class for an expanded clone.

len	abundance	v_gene	d_gene	j_gene	CDR3aa	CDR3nt
13	NA	TRBV11-2	NA	TRBJ1-1	CASSLGQNTEAFF	TGTGCCAGCAGCTTAGGGCAGAACACTGAAGCTTTCTTT
16	few	TRBV5-6	NA	TRBJ1-1	CASSLAPNLRQDEAFF	TGTGCCAGCAGCTTGGCCCCGAACCTACGACAGGACGAAGCTTTCTTT
15	NA	TRBV19	TRBD2	TRBJ2-7	CASSETSGLSYEQYF	TGTGCCAGTAGCGAGACTAGCGGGCTTTCCTACGAGCAGTACTTC
15	NA	TRBV27	TRBD2	TRBJ2-1	CASSWAGGSYNEQFF	TGTGCCAGCAGTTGGGCCGGGGGGTCCTACAATGAGCAGTTCTTC
15	NA	TRBV7-2	NA	TRBJ2-1	CASRYAGAPYNEQFF	TGTGCCAGCAGATACGCGGGCGCACCGTACAATGAGCAGTTCTTC
13	NA	TRBV3-1/TRBV3-2	NA	TRBJ2-5	CASSQNGQETQYF	TGTGCCAGCAGCCAAAACGGGCAAGAGACCCAGTACTTC
13	NA	TRBV7-3	TRBD1	TRBJ2-7	CASSLGDRTEQYF	TGTGCCAGCAGCTTAGGGGACAGGACCGAGCAGTACTTC
15	once	TRBV6-1	TRBD1	TRBJ1-2	CASSDQTTGVYGYTF	TGTGCCAGCAGTGACCAGACAACAGGGGTGTATGGCTACACCTTC
13	NA	TRBV12-3/TRBV12-4	NA	TRBJ2-1	CATSQGGRGEQFF	TGTGCCACCTCCCAGGGGGGCAGGGGTGAGCAGTTCTTC
13	NA	TRBV2	TRBD1	TRBJ2-4	CASIRDRQNIQYF	TGTGCCAGCATCAGGGACAGACAAAACATTCAGTACTTC
16	NA	TRBV7-2	NA	TRBJ2-7	CASSLEGRGNSYEQYF	TGTGCCAGCAGCTTAGAGGGCAGGGGTAACTCCTACGAGCAGTACTTC
14	NA	TRBV24-1	NA	TRBJ2-1	CATSDGGAYNEQFF	TGTGCCACCAGTGATGGAGGGGCCTACAATGAGCAGTTCTTC
15	NA	TRBV10-3	NA	TRBJ1-1	CAISPSRGGDTEAFF	TGTGCCATCAGCCCCTCCCGGGGAGGGGACACTGAAGCTTTCTTT
18	NA	TRBV3-1/TRBV3-2	TRBD2	TRBJ2-2	CASSLGPAGGPGTGELFF	TGTGCCAGCAGTCTCGGCCCCGCGGGGGGGCCGGGGACCGGGGAGCTGTTTTTT
15	once	TRBV9	TRBD2	TRBJ2-7	CASSVGTSGPYEQYF	TGTGCCAGCAGCGTAGGGACTAGCGGTCCCTACGAGCAGTACTTC
14	few	TRBV5-1	TRBD1	TRBJ1-4	CASSRTGGNEKLFF	TGCGCCAGCTCCCGGACAGGGGGGAATGAAAAACTGTTTTTT
13	NA	TRBV19	TRBD1	TRBJ1-5	CASSTGGIQPQHF	TGTGCCAGTAGTACAGGGGGTATTCAGCCCCAGCATTTT
13	NA	TRBV29-1	TRBD1	TRBJ2-5	CSGTGWGEETQYF	TGCAGCGGGACAGGGTGGGGGGAAGAGACCCAGTACTTC
17	NA	TRBV5-1	NA	TRBJ2-2	CASSSRTGPPNTGELFF	TGCGCCAGCAGCTCAAGAACAGGGCCTCCAAACACCGGGGAGCTGTTTTTT
16	NA	TRBV15	NA	TRBJ1-6	CATSRDPPGLNSPLHF	TGTGCCACCAGCAGAGATCCCCCAGGGTTGAATTCACCCCTCCACTTT
14	NA	TRBV6-5	NA	TRBJ2-2	CASSYSPRTGELFF	TGTGCCAGCAGTTACTCCCCCCGCACCGGGGAGCTGTTTTTT
15	NA	TRBV6-5	NA	TRBJ1-6	CASDADSSYNSPLHF	TGTGCCAGCGATGCGGACAGCTCCTATAATTCACCCCTCCACTTT
16	NA	TRBV18	TRBD1	TRBJ2-1	CASSPGQGAYNNEQFF	TGTGCCAGCTCCCCGGGACAGGGGGCTTATAACAATGAGCAGTTCTTC
19	NA	TRBV7-2	TRBD1	TRBJ2-7	CASSLVPGQGAEENYEQYF	TGTGCCAGCAGCTTAGTTCCGGGACAGGGAGCCGAGGAAAATTACGAGCAGTACTTC
15	NA	TRBV5-1	NA	TRBJ2-3	CASSLVAGATDTQYF	TGCGCCAGCAGCTTGGTTGCGGGGGCGACAGATACGCAGTATTTT
16	NA	TRBV5-4	TRBD2	TRBJ2-1	CASSLASGGFYNEQFF	TGTGCCAGCAGCTTGGCCAGCGGGGGGTTCTACAATGAGCAGTTCTTC
15	NA	TRBV19	TRBD2	TRBJ2-5	CASSSTSGGAETQYF	TGTGCCAGTAGTAGCACTAGCGGGGGGGCGGAGACCCAGTACTTC
14	NA	TRBV7-9	NA	TRBJ1-2	CASSHRTENYGYTF	TGTGCCAGCAGCCATAGGACAGAAAACTATGGCTACACCTTC
14	NA	TRBV19	NA	TRBJ1-5	CASSLDTSNQPQHF	TGTGCCAGTAGCCTGGACACTAGCAATCAGCCCCAGCATTTT
15	NA	TRBV6-1	NA	TRBJ1-1	CASSDGGAWRTEAFF	TGTGCCAGCAGTGATGGGGGGGCCTGGAGAACTGAAGCTTTCTTT
16	NA	TRBV11-2	NA	TRBJ2-1	CASSLGHSSYYNEQFF	TGTGCCAGCAGCTTAGGGCACAGTTCTTACTACAATGAGCAGTTCTTC
14	NA	TRBV3-1/TRBV3-2	NA	TRBJ1-5	CASSQMTGSQPQHF	TGTGCCAGCAGCCAAATGACAGGATCTCAGCCCCAGCATTTT
15	once	TRBV27	TRBD2	TRBJ2-3	CASRVRGGYTDTQYF	TGTGCCAGCAGGGTACGGGGGGGATACACAGATACGCAGTATTTT
12	few	TRBV9	NA	TRBJ1-2	CASSGTAYGYTF	TGTGCCAGCAGCGGGACAGCCTATGGCTACACCTTC
14	NA	TRBV7-8	NA	TRBJ2-2	CASSSQGRGGELFF	TGTGCCAGCAGCTCTCAGGGGAGGGGCGGGGAGCTGTTTTTT
15	few	TRBV7-3	NA	TRBJ2-2	CASSLTGDYTGELFF	TGTGCCAGCAGCTTAACCGGGGACTACACCGGGGAGCTGTTTTTT
16	once	TRBV19	TRBD2	TRBJ2-3	CASSTPGLADADTQYF	TGTGCCAGTAGTACCCCGGGACTAGCGGACGCAGATACGCAGTATTTT
15	NA	TRBV6-2/TRBV6-3	NA	TRBJ1-2	CASSYHGPGNYGYTF	TGTGCCAGCAGTTACCACGGGCCAGGGAACTATGGCTACACCTTC
13	once	TRBV5-1	NA	TRBJ1-3	CASSSGSGNTIYF	TGCGCCAGCAGCTCCGGCTCTGGAAACACCATATATTTT
13	NA	TRBV19	NA	TRBJ1-1	CASSISQNTEAFF	TGTGCCAGTAGTATTTCCCAGAACACTGAAGCTTTCTTT
13	NA	TRBV6-1	NA	TRBJ2-7	CASSDVDSYEQYF	TGTGCCAGCAGTGATGTGGACAGTTACGAGCAGTACTTC
15	NA	TRBV10-1	NA	TRBJ2-2	CASSNWGPNTGELFF	TGCGCCAGCAGTAACTGGGGGCCGAACACCGGGGAGCTGTTTTTT
12	few	TRBV6-2/TRBV6-3	TRBD1	TRBJ1-6	CASSPQGRTLHF	TGTGCCAGCAGTCCACAGGGGAGGACCCTCCACTTT
14	NA	TRBV5-8	NA	TRBJ1-1	CASSFIWQGSEAFF	TGTGCCAGCAGCTTTATTTGGCAGGGCAGTGAAGCTTTCTTT
14	NA	TRBV6-4	NA	TRBJ2-2	CASSLDGSTGELFF	TGTGCCAGCAGTTTAGACGGGAGCACCGGGGAGCTGTTTTTT
16	NA	TRBV27	TRBD1	TRBJ2-3	CASSLRTGEISDTQYF	TGTGCCAGCAGTTTAAGGACAGGGGAGATCTCAGATACGCAGTATTTT
13	NA	TRBV5-1	TRBD1	TRBJ2-1	CASRQGFGNEQFF	TGCGCCTCTCGACAGGGGTTTGGCAATGAGCAGTTCTTC
15	NA	TRBV19	TRBD1	TRBJ2-3	CASSGTGVTGGTQYF	TGTGCCAGTTCCGGGACAGGGGTCACCGGAGGTACGCAGTATTTT
17	once	TRBV7-6	NA	TRBJ1-1	CASSLAVRGQLNTEAFF	TGTGCCAGCAGCTTAGCGGTAAGGGGTCAGCTGAACACTGAAGCTTTCTTT
19	NA	TRBV18	TRBD1	TRBJ1-2	CASTSQPGTGGERDYGYTF	TGTGCCAGCACATCTCAACCCGGGACAGGGGGCGAGAGGGACTATGGCTACACCTTC
15	NA	TRBV16	NA	TRBJ2-7	CASSQLEEGSYEQYF	TGTGCCAGCAGCCAGCTCGAGGAGGGTTCCTACGAGCAGTACTTC
13	NA	TRBV6-5	NA	TRBJ2-3	CASSNHRTEPQYF	TGTGCCAGCAGTAACCACAGGACGGAACCGCAGTATTTT
12	NA	TRBV7-9	NA	TRBJ2-3	CASSGTEDTQYF	TGTGCCAGCAGCGGAACAGAAGATACGCAGTATTTT
13	NA	TRBV6-5	NA	TRBJ1-2	CASSGQTNYGYTF	TGTGCCAGCAGCGGACAGACTAACTATGGCTACACCTTC
14	NA	TRBV3-1/TRBV3-2	NA	TRBJ2-1	CASSQDVGDSEQFF	TGTGCCAGCAGCCAAGATGTCGGGGATAGTGAGCAGTTCTTC
14	NA	TRBV18	TRBD1	TRBJ1-4	CASSEGARGEKLFF	TGTGCCAGCTCTGAGGGGGCGCGGGGTGAAAAACTGTTTTTT
15	NA	TRBV2	TRBD1	TRBJ2-2	CAGKGDRGHTGELFF	TGTGCCGGTAAGGGGGACAGGGGCCACACCGGGGAGCTGTTTTTT
12	once	TRBV10-3	NA	TRBJ1-1	CAISEVQGEAFF	TGTGCCATCAGTGAGGTACAGGGTGAAGCTTTCTTT
15	NA	TRBV7-2	TRBD1	TRBJ1-2	CASSLNRGDNYGYTF	TGTGCCAGCAGCTTAAACAGGGGTGACAACTATGGCTACACCTTC
15	NA	TRBV18	TRBD1	TRBJ1-1	CASSLRNRGNTEAFF	TGTGCCAGCTCACTGAGGAACAGGGGTAACACTGAAGCTTTCTTT